The 25 T cell receptor beta chains in this list originate from one sample, sequenced in a study of persistence of HIV-infected CD4 T cells. Cells were stimulated with overlapping HIV-1 Gag 15-mer peptides. CD40L-negative CD69-negative CD45RO-high memory CD4+ T cells were sorted as populations depleted of antigen-responding cells. Sequencing used immunoSEQ version 4 in survey mode. TCRdb's copy holds only in-frame clones and misses some; the assay was immunoSEQ multiplex PCR. Among about 64,000 clones, 70% to 75% were seen once, and the ten largest hold under 2%. These receptors have no known antigen. Sequenced material: CD4+ T cells sorted from PBMCs after approximately 18-hour stimulation, taken from a patient who received antiretroviral therapy. These receptor sequences come from an adult man with HIV who was CMV-seropositive.

V and J are TRBV28 and TRBJ1-1; 9 nucleotides agree with TRBD1. The trim removed 6 bases at V and 5 bases at J, leaving 10 bases unmatched. Per germline, CDR1 MDHEN and CDR2 SYDVKM. This CDR3 has 15 amino acids. The chain's CDR3 is CASRPPGQGVTEAFF. Here the CDR3 DNA reads TGTGCCAGCAGACCACCGGGACAGGGAGTAACTGAAGCTTTCTTT.

This sequence joins TRBV18 and TRBJ2-3; 9 nucleotides match TRBD1. This CDR3 is built from 16 residues. Germline V lookup: CDR1 KGHSH, CDR2 LQKENI. Germline trimming cut 6 bases from V and 2 bases from J; bases unmatched to any gene: 9. This chain's CDR3 is CASSGTGRGPTDTQYF. The CDR3 coding sequence is TGTGCCAGCTCTGGGACAGGGAGAGGTCCCACAGATACGCAGTATTTT. Supplemented by reference TRBV18 and TRBJ2-3, the full variable domain reads NAGVMQNPRHLVRRRGQEARLRCSPMKGHSHVYWYRQLPEEGLKFMVYLQKENIIDESGMPKERFSAEFPKEGPSILRIQQVVRGDSAAYFCASSGTGRGPTDTQYFGPGTRLTVL.

This rearrangement joins TRBV19 to TRBJ1-1; D unclear. The CDR3 consists of 13 residues. Germline CDR1 is LNHDA and CDR2 is SQIVND (reference sequence). Deletions cut 5 bases from V and 2 bases from J, with 9 bases between. This CDR3 reads CASSPLSNTEAFF. CDR3 DNA: TGTGCCAGTAGTCCCTTAAGTAACACTGAAGCTTTCTTT.

The rearrangement uses TRBV28 and TRBJ1-2, with D unresolved. Trimming left V 4 bases short and J 1 base short, with 7 bases between. This CDR3 is 13 amino acids long. The germline CDR1 and CDR2 sequences are MDHEN and SYDVKM. The CDR3 sequence is CASSSGLNYGYTF. For the CDR3, the DNA is TGTGCCAGCAGTTCGGGCCTTAACTATGGCTACACCTTC.

The CDR3 region is CAISNSAGNQPQHF. The CDR3 DNA is TGTGCCATCAGCAATTCCGCAGGGAATCAGCCCCAGCATTTT. The chain employs TRBV10-3 and TRBJ1-5, with D maybe TRBD1 (5 bases). CDR3 length: 14 amino acids. Germline CDR1 and CDR2: ENHRY and SYGVKD. V was pared by 6 bases and J by 4 bases, with 13 bases between.

The chain carries TRBV2 and TRBJ1-3; TRBD1 might be the D (6 bases). Trimming pared 2 bases from V and 0 bases from J, leaving 14 bases between. CDR3 length equals 17 residues. The germline V gene has CDR1 SNHLY and CDR2 FYNNEI. CDR3 nucleotide sequence: TGTGCCAGCAGTGAATTAGGGGGGCCCTTCTCTGGAAACACCATATATTTT. Its protein is CASSELGGPFSGNTIYF.

The chain recombines TRBV7-6 with TRBJ1-5; perhaps TRBD1 as D (5 bases). Trimming removed 4 bases at V and 6 bases at J, with 10 bases between. The CDR3 has 13 residues. The germline V gene encodes CDR1 SGHVS and CDR2 FNYEAQ. The CDR3 region is CASSSQGGQPQHF. In DNA form, the CDR3 reads TGTGCCAGCAGCTCCCAGGGTGGTCAGCCCCAGCATTTT.

The chain has TRBV6-5 and TRBJ2-3, with D perhaps assigned TRBD1 or TRBD2 (5 bases each). The CDR3 spans 14 residues. Germline V lookup: CDR1 MNHEY, CDR2 SVGAGI. V gave up 0 bases and J gave up 5 bases, with 9 bases separating them. CDR3 coding DNA: TGTGCCAGCAGTTACTCGCCTGGGGGAGATACGCAGTATTTT. Protein product: CASSYSPGGDTQYF.

The count of this clone is one. The chain links TRBV3-1 (or the pseudogene TRBV3-2) to TRBJ2-3; D gene unclear. V lost 1 base to trimming and J lost 5 bases, with 7 bases between them. This CDR3 comprises 13 residues. Germline CDR1 and CDR2: LGHDT and YNNKEL (reference sequence). As DNA, the CDR3 is TGTGCCAGCAGCCAAGGCGTGGGAGATACGCAGTATTTT. Amino acids: CASSQGVGDTQYF.

The V call is TRBV11-1, the J call TRBJ2-7; 7 nucleotides agree with TRBD1. This CDR3 has 16 residues. Germline CDR1 is SGHAT and CDR2 is FQDESV (reference sequence). J gave up 3 bases and V 0 bases, and 8 bases lay outside the gene matches. CDR3 residues: CASSLAPRQGIYEQYF. For the CDR3, the DNA is TGTGCCAGCAGCTTAGCCCCCCGACAGGGTATCTACGAGCAGTACTTC.

The V call is TRBV6-4, the J call TRBJ1-1; unclear D gene. The CDR3 extends over 13 amino acids. Trimming pared 4 bases from V and 1 base from J, leaving 7 bases between. Germline CDR1 and CDR2: MRHNA and SNTAGT. The CDR3 protein is CASSASANTEAFF. Here the CDR3 DNA reads TGTGCCAGCAGTGCCTCCGCGAACACTGAAGCTTTCTTT.

The chain is built from TRBV6-1 and TRBJ2-3; 9 positions agree with TRBD2. There are 16 residues in the CDR3. V gave up 0 bases and J gave up 2 bases; unmatched junction bases: 3. Germline V gives CDR1 MNHNS, CDR2 SASEGT. In nucleotides, the CDR3 is TGTGCCAGCAGTGAAGCAAGCGGGGGGCCCACAGATACGCAGTATTTT. Translated, it gives CASSEASGGPTDTQYF.

CDR3 in DNA: TGCGCCAGCAGCCACGGCGGGGGGCAGAGAGAGACCCAGTACTTC. It is translated as CASSHGGGQRETQYF. This chain joins TRBV4-1 and TRBJ2-5, with TRBD2 matching over 8 bases. Per the germline V gene, CDR1 is MGHRA and CDR2 is YSYEKL. This CDR3 is built from 15 residues. V lost 3 bases to trimming and J lost 4 bases; unmatched junction nucleotides: 7.

The chain links TRBV7-6 to TRBJ2-7; D is unresolved. The CDR3 has 15 amino acids. Trimming took 1 base from V and 0 from J, leaving 10 bases between them. The V gene's germline CDR1 is SGHVS and CDR2 FNYEAQ. The CDR3 spells CASSLGAGLSYEQYF. CDR3 nucleotide sequence: TGTGCCAGCAGCTTAGGGGCCGGTCTCTCCTACGAGCAGTACTTC.

The chain uses TRBV6-6 and TRBJ2-2; D remains ambiguous. Germline CDR1 and CDR2: MNHNY and SVGAGI (reference sequence). V was trimmed by 6 bases and J by 4 bases, leaving 12 bases between them. CDR3 length: 14 residues. The CDR3 region is CASRERSGTGELFF. CDR3 nucleotide sequence: TGTGCCAGCAGGGAACGTTCGGGCACCGGGGAGCTGTTTTTT.

The count of this clone is one. This chain uses TRBV29-1 with TRBJ2-1; 7 bases map to TRBD2. The ends lost 0 bases at V and 1 base at J; junction bases unmatched: 12. CDR3 size: 18 residues. Germline CDR1 SQVTM, CDR2 ANQGSEA. CDR3 sequence: CSVEEGRGDRGSYNEQFF. The CDR3 DNA reads TGCAGCGTTGAAGAAGGGAGGGGCGATCGGGGGTCCTACAATGAGCAGTTCTTC.

CDR3 coding DNA: TGCGCCAGCAGCTTGGGATTAGGGGACGGGGAGCTGTTTTTT. Protein product: CASSLGLGDGELFF. V and J are TRBV5-1 and TRBJ2-2; D is possibly TRBD1 (5 bases). V lost 0 bases to trimming and J lost 7 bases, with 10 bases between them. Per the germline V gene, CDR1 is SGHRS and CDR2 is YFSETQ. The CDR3 loop spans 14 amino acids. The full variable domain, rest sourced from reference TRBV5-1 and TRBJ2-2, is KAGVTQTPRYLIKTRGQQVTLSCSPISGHRSVSWYQQTPGQGLQFLFEYFSETQRNKGNFPGRFSGRQFSNSRSEMNVSTLELGDSALYLCASSLGLGDGELFFGEGSRLTVL.

CDR3: CASSLADVYGYTF. The DNA for the CDR3 is TGTGCCAGCAGTTTGGCAGACGTCTATGGCTACACCTTC. This chain connects TRBV28 to TRBJ1-2; no definite D call. The germline V and J ends were trimmed by 3 bases and 4 bases, with 9 bases remaining between them. Per the germline V gene, CDR1 is MDHEN and CDR2 is SYDVKM. The CDR3 runs 13 residues.

This clone was seen only a few times. The chain recombines TRBV7-9 with TRBJ1-2; 10 bases line up with TRBD1. Germline V gene lookup returns CDR1 SEHNR and CDR2 FQNEAQ (reference sequence). The CDR3 extends over 14 amino acids. Germline trimming cut 5 bases from V and 3 bases from J; bases unmatched to any gene: 3. The CDR3 nucleotides are TGTGCCAGCAGCGTGACAGGGGGCGACTATGGCTACACCTTC. This translates into CASSVTGGDYGYTF.

The genes are TRBV7-2 and TRBJ2-3; D unresolved. The CDR3 is 13 residues long. V was clipped by 1 base and J by 3 bases, with 5 bases between them. Per the germline V gene, CDR1 is SGHTA and CDR2 is FQGNSA. The CDR3 here is CASSLGPTDTQYF. CDR3 DNA sequence: TGTGCCAGCAGCTTAGGACCTACAGATACGCAGTATTTT.

This sequence joins TRBV19 and TRBJ2-1, with TRBD2 matching 12 bases. The CDR3 sequence is 15 residues long. The germline CDR1 and CDR2 sequences are LNHDA and SQIVND (reference sequence). V trimming: 8 bases; J trimming: 7 bases; junction bases outside the gene matches: 9. CDR3 DNA: TGTGCCAGTGCTGAGACTAGCGGGGGAAGGAATGAGCAGTTCTTC. It yields the protein CASAETSGGRNEQFF.

Notes on this clone: Germline and junction disagree at one end, which may indicate a read error. The CDR3 nucleotides read TGCCTAACTACAGGGGCAAGTTATAATTCACCCCTCCACTTT. It specifies CLTTGASYNSPLHF. The chain couples TRBV28 to TRBJ1-6, with 7 positions matching TRBD1. This CDR3 contains 14 residues. CDR1 and CDR2 (germline): MDHEN, SYDVKM.

The rearrangement uses TRBV5-6 and TRBJ1-1, with D uncertain. Trimming took 3 bases from V and 1 from J, leaving 16 bases between them. The CDR3 covers 16 residues. Germline V gene lookup returns CDR1 SGHDT and CDR2 YYEEEE. CDR3 protein: CASSWQPQRRNTEAFF. CDR3 sequence (DNA): TGTGCCAGCAGCTGGCAACCACAGCGACGGAACACTGAAGCTTTCTTT.

The V call is TRBV6-5, the J call TRBJ1-1, with D perhaps matching TRBD1 (6 bases). Germline CDR1 is MNHEY and CDR2 is SVGAGI. Trimming took 7 bases from V and 6 from J, leaving 12 bases between them. CDR3 length: 12 amino acids. CDR3 loop: CASTTNRAEAFF. CDR3 bases: TGTGCCAGCACTACAAACAGGGCTGAAGCTTTCTTT.

The chain links TRBV25-1 to TRBJ1-2; D not certain. V was trimmed by 5 bases and J by 8 bases, leaving 12 bases between them. CDR1 is MGHDK, CDR2 SYGVNS, per germline. The CDR3 has 12 amino acids. Here the CDR3 DNA reads TGTGCCAGCAGTAGCGCGGGTTACGGCTACACCTTC. Translating it yields CASSSAGYGYTF.